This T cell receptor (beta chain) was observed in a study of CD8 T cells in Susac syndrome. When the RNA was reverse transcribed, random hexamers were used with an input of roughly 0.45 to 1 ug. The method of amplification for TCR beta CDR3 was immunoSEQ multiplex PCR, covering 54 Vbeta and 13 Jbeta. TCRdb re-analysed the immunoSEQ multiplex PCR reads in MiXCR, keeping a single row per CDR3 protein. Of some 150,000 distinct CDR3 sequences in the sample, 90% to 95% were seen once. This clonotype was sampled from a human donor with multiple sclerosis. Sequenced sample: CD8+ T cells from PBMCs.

The CDR3 reads CSARPSSGATDTQYF. The CDR3, as DNA: TGCAGTGCTAGGCCAAGCAGCGGGGCAACAGATACGCAGTATTTT. V usage is TRBV20-1 and J usage is TRBJ2-3; 7 bases fit TRBD2. Germline V lookup: CDR1 DFQATT, CDR2 SNEGSKA (reference sequence). This CDR3 comprises 15 residues. Trimming cost V 3 bases and J 3 bases; bases outside gene matches: 9.